This is a list of T cell receptor beta chains from one sample in a study of cytomegalovirus exposure and HLA in healthy donors. Using immunoSEQ multiplex PCR, the repertoire was profiled, and TCRdb retains in-frame clones only, with some absent. The sample carries roughly 100,000 clones, about four fifths recorded once. The specimen sequenced was PBMCs. The receptors were gathered from a female donor in good health and CMV-seropositive. Both conserved end residues are part of each CDR3. D genes are given only for firm matches. Rows give clone size only sometimes, using once, few, many, or a class for an expanded clone.

>-|TRBV29-1|TRBD2|TRBJ2-7
TGCAGCGTTCTAGCGGGAGGCTACGAGCAGTACTTC
CSVLAGGYEQYF
>-|TRBV6-1|-|TRBJ1-6
TGTGCCAGCAGTGAAGCGTGGACAACTGTTAATTCACCCCTCCACTTT
CASSEAWTTVNSPLHF
>-|TRBV6-1|-|TRBJ2-7
TGTGCCAGCAGTGAATGGTCAGTGGGCGGGGACTACGAGCAGTACTTC
CASSEWSVGGDYEQYF
>-|TRBV7-9|-|TRBJ2-5
TGTGCCAGCAGCTACCGATCAGGGGTCGGAGAGACCCAGTACTTC
CASSYRSGVGETQYF
>-|TRBV5-1|TRBD2|TRBJ2-3
TGCGCCAGCAGCTTGGCCTCGCGGGGGACCACAGATACGCAGTATTTT
CASSLASRGTTDTQYF
>-|TRBV6-1|TRBD1|TRBJ1-4
TGTGCCAGCAGCCGCGACAGGGTAGATGGTGAAAAACTGTTTTTT
CASSRDRVDGEKLFF
>few|TRBV7-9|TRBD2|TRBJ2-1
TGTGCCAGCAGCTGGGGAGGGCCCTACAATGAGCAGTTCTTC
CASSWGGPYNEQFF
>-|TRBV19|-|TRBJ2-7
TGTGCCAGTAGTATAGGTGGCAGCTCCTACGAGCAGTACTTC
CASSIGGSSYEQYF
>-|TRBV10-3|TRBD2|TRBJ2-6
TGTGCCATCAGTACTAGCGGAAGCTCTGGGGCCAACGTCCTGACTTTC
CAISTSGSSGANVLTF
>-|TRBV6-1|TRBD1|TRBJ2-7
TGTGCCAGCAGTCGGGGACAGGCACGGGAGCAGTACTTC
CASSRGQAREQYF
>-|TRBV5-1|-|TRBJ2-1
TGCGCCAGCAGCTTGGCACTGGGGGGGCGCCGGTGGAATGAGCAGTTCTTC
CASSLALGGRRWNEQFF
>-|TRBV6-5|TRBD1|TRBJ1-3
TGTGCCAGCAGTTCAGGGACAGCCGACTCTGGAAACACCATATATTTT
CASSSGTADSGNTIYF
>-|TRBV7-2|TRBD2|TRBJ2-1
TGTGCCAGCAGTCCAGAGGGGACTAGCGGGAGCAATGAGCAGTTCTTC
CASSPEGTSGSNEQFF
>-|TRBV4-1|-|TRBJ2-7
TGCGCCAGCAGCCAAGTTGGCGGAAGGTCGGACGAGCAGTACTTC
CASSQVGGRSDEQYF
>-|TRBV6-5|TRBD1|TRBJ2-7
TGTGCCAGCACCCCGGGACAGGGCCTTGACGAGCAGTACTTC
CASTPGQGLDEQYF
>once|TRBV10-3|-|TRBJ1-5
TGTGCCATCAGTGAGTCTCTGGGGGGGGCACCGAGCGATCAGCCCCAGCATTTT
CAISESLGGAPSDQPQHF
>-|TRBV4-1|-|TRBJ1-6
TGCGCCAGCAGCCAAGTTACCCTCACAGGGCTCTCACCCCTCCACTTT
CASSQVTLTGLSPLHF
>-|TRBV6-5|TRBD1|TRBJ1-1
TGTGCCAGCAGTGACACAGGGGGCGGCACTGAAGCTTTCTTT
CASSDTGGGTEAFF
>-|TRBV5-1|-|TRBJ1-6
TGCGCCAGCAGTCCAGGGGCTAGCTCCTATAATTCACCCCTCCACTTT
CASSPGASSYNSPLHF
>-|TRBV10-3|TRBD1|TRBJ2-7
TGTGCCATCGGGAACGACAGGGGTTCCTACGAGCAGTACTTC
CAIGNDRGSYEQYF
>few|TRBV12-5|TRBD1|TRBJ1-5
TGTGCTAGTGGTTTGGAAGGGGGCCGGAATCAGCCCCAGCATTTT
CASGLEGGRNQPQHF
>-|TRBV5-1|TRBD2|TRBJ2-1
TGCGCCAGCAGCCTCAGACTAGCGGGGGGGGGTGAGCAGTTCTTC
CASSLRLAGGGEQFF
>-|TRBV2|TRBD2|TRBJ2-1
TGTGCCAGCAAAACCGGGACTAGCGGCTACAATGAGCAGTTCTTC
CASKTGTSGYNEQFF
>few|TRBV11-2|-|TRBJ1-3
TGTGCCAGCAGCTCCACAGGCTCTGGAAACACCATATATTTT
CASSSTGSGNTIYF
>-|TRBV11-3|TRBD2|TRBJ2-3
TGTGCCAGCAGCTTAGGGACTAGCGGGAACACAGATACGCAGTATTTT
CASSLGTSGNTDTQYF
>once|TRBV28|-|TRBJ1-1
TGTGCCAGCAGTTTATGCTCCATGGGGACACAGAACACTGAAGCTTTCTTT
CASSLCSMGTQNTEAFF
>-|TRBV7-2|-|TRBJ1-4
TGTGCCAGCAGCCGTGGTGGGGGGGATAATGAAAAACTGTTTTTT
CASSRGGGDNEKLFF
>-|TRBV4-1|TRBD1|TRBJ1-5
TGCGCCAGCAGCCAAGACCCGGGACAGGGGCAACAGCCCCAGCATTTT
CASSQDPGQGQQPQHF
>-|TRBV5-1|TRBD1|TRBJ1-1
TGCGCCAGCAGCTTTCCCGACAGGGACACTGAAGCTTTCTTT
CASSFPDRDTEAFF
>-|TRBV9|TRBD2|TRBJ2-1
TGTGCCAGCAGCCGGACTAGTTATGAGCAGTTCTTC
CASSRTSYEQFF
>-|TRBV5-1|TRBD1|TRBJ1-1
TGCGCCAGCAGCTTGGTTGGGAGGGTTCTAGGACAGGGCAGGATGAACACTGAAGCTTTCTTT
CASSLVGRVLGQGRMNTEAFF
>-|TRBV30|TRBD2|TRBJ2-1
TGTGCCTGGAACCTAGCGGGAAGGGTCTACAATGAGCAGTTCTTC
CAWNLAGRVYNEQFF
>-|TRBV10-3|-|TRBJ1-6
TGTGCCATCAGAACACAGGGCAATGGTTCACCCCTCCACTTT
CAIRTQGNGSPLHF
>-|TRBV5-4|-|TRBJ1-4
TGTGCCAGCAGCCTCACGGGGATAAATGAAAAACTGTTTTTT
CASSLTGINEKLFF
>-|TRBV5-1|TRBD2|TRBJ2-1
TGCGCCAGCAGCGCGGAGCGGGGAAGCTCCTACAATGAGCAGTTCTTC
CASSAERGSSYNEQFF
>once|TRBV9|-|TRBJ2-1
TGTGCCAGCAGCGTTCAGCCTAGCCGATACAATGAGCAGTTCTTC
CASSVQPSRYNEQFF
>-|TRBV7-9|TRBD1|TRBJ1-1
TGTGCCAGCAGCTTACCGACAGGGGGCGCGCCCGAAGCTTTCTTT
CASSLPTGGAPEAFF